A selection of T cell receptor beta chains follows, all from one sample in a study of blood T cell repertoires in COVID-19. Clones were read by immunoSEQ multiplex PCR, and TCRdb kept only the in-frame ones, dropping some. The sample records 100,000 to 150,000 clones, approximately 92% being singletons. The material sequenced was peripheral blood. Receptor source: a man in his 70s with active or convalescent COVID-19. The CDR3 runs from the conserved cysteine through the conserved F or W. A D gene is named only where the DNA matches it firmly. The listing skips clone size in some rows; elsewhere it reads once, few, many or a size class.

abundance | j_gene | v_gene | d_gene | CDR3nt | CDR3aa
- | TRBJ2-1 | TRBV4-2 | TRBD1 | TGTGCCAGCAGCCGATCCACAGGGGGCAATGAGCAGTTCTTC | CASSRSTGGNEQFF
- | TRBJ1-2 | TRBV6-4 | - | TGTGCCAGCAGGGCCCAGGGGAGCTATGGCTACACCTTC | CASRAQGSYGYTF
- | TRBJ1-1 | TRBV3-1/TRBV3-2 | - | TGTGCCAGCAGCCAAGAAAATACGGGGAACACTGAAGCTTTCTTT | CASSQENTGNTEAFF
- | TRBJ2-2 | TRBV28 | - | TGTGCCAGCAGTGTGACGGGAAACACCGGGGAGCTGTTTTTT | CASSVTGNTGELFF
once | TRBJ1-5 | TRBV4-1 | TRBD1 | TGCGCCAGCAGCCAAACAGGGGTGGGCAATCAGCCCCAGCATTTT | CASSQTGVGNQPQHF
- | TRBJ1-4 | TRBV28 | TRBD1 | TGTGCCAGCAGTTCCCAGGGACAGGGGGGCAATTTAGGAGAAAAACTGTTTTTT | CASSSQGQGGNLGEKLFF
- | TRBJ1-1 | TRBV2 | - | TGTGCCAGCAGTGAAGAGGGTCAGGGCGGCACTGAAGCTTTCTTT | CASSEEGQGGTEAFF
- | TRBJ2-7 | TRBV4-2 | - | TGTGCCAGCAGCCAAGACGAGGTCCCGAGCTACGAGCAGTACTTC | CASSQDEVPSYEQYF
- | TRBJ1-1 | TRBV10-3 | TRBD1 | TGTGCCACAACTCCGGGACAGGGGAACACTGAAGCTTTCTTT | CATTPGQGNTEAFF
once | TRBJ2-7 | TRBV6-5 | TRBD1 | TGTGCCAGCAGTCCCGGACAGGGGGTGACCTACGAGCAGTACTTC | CASSPGQGVTYEQYF
- | TRBJ2-1 | TRBV28 | - | TGTGCCAGCAGTTTTTACTATGAGCAGTTCTTC | CASSFYYEQFF
- | TRBJ1-2 | TRBV28 | - | TGTGCCAGCAGTTTACCAGTCGGCACAGGCTATGGCTACACCTTC | CASSLPVGTGYGYTF
- | TRBJ2-4 | TRBV25-1 | TRBD1 | TGTGCCAGCAGTGAACTGTCGTGGGACAGGGGCAGAGAGAACATTCAGTACTTC | CASSELSWDRGRENIQYF
- | TRBJ2-1 | TRBV19 | - | TGTGCCAGTAGTCCCACGACCGGAGCCTCCTACAATGAGCAGTTCTTC | CASSPTTGASYNEQFF
- | TRBJ2-5 | TRBV3-1/TRBV3-2 | - | TGTGCCAGCAGCCAGACTAGCCAAGAGACCCAGTACTTC | CASSQTSQETQYF
- | TRBJ2-5 | TRBV5-1 | - | TGCGCCAGCAGCTCCGGCGCGCAGGGCAGATTGGGCCAAGAGACCCAGTACTTC | CASSSGAQGRLGQETQYF
few | TRBJ1-1 | TRBV6-4 | - | TGTGCCAGCAGTGATCCTGGCTGGGGCAGGGCCGTAACTTTCTTT | CASSDPGWGRAVTFF
- | TRBJ2-7 | TRBV19 | - | TGTGCCAGTAGGAGCTCCAGGGGCCCCTACGAGCAGTACTTC | CASRSSRGPYEQYF
- | TRBJ1-1 | TRBV5-1 | - | TGCGCCAGCAGCTTTGAGGACAGTATAGAAGCTTTCTTT | CASSFEDSIEAFF
- | TRBJ2-5 | TRBV15 | - | TGTGCCACCAGCATCCAGGGTTGGGAGACCCAGTACTTC | CATSIQGWETQYF
- | TRBJ1-2 | TRBV5-1 | TRBD1 | TGCGCCAGCAGCTCCACGGACAGGGCCTACGGGTATGGCTACACCTTC | CASSSTDRAYGYGYTF
- | TRBJ1-1 | TRBV27 | - | TGTGCCAGCAGTTTAGTAGCGAACACTGAAGCTTTCTTT | CASSLVANTEAFF
- | TRBJ2-2 | TRBV5-5 | - | TGTGCCAGCAAGTCGGGACTTTACACCGGGGAGCTGTTTTTT | CASKSGLYTGELFF
- | TRBJ1-5 | TRBV25-1 | - | TGTGCCAGCAGTAAGAGGGAAACCTCCCAGCCCCAGCATTTT | CASSKRETSQPQHF
- | TRBJ1-5 | TRBV7-8 | TRBD1 | TGTGCCAGCAGCTGGGACAGCCTTGATCAGCCCCAGCATTTT | CASSWDSLDQPQHF
- | TRBJ2-1 | TRBV12-2 | - | TGTGCAAGTCGCTTATTCGGAGACTACAATGAGCAGTTCTTC | CASRLFGDYNEQFF
- | TRBJ2-7 | TRBV6-5 | TRBD2 | TGTGCCGCTCGGGAGGGCGGGAAAACCTACGAGCAGTACTTC | CAAREGGKTYEQYF
- | TRBJ1-2 | TRBV5-8 | TRBD1 | TGTGCCAGCAGCTTGGGGGACAGCTACTATGGCTACACCTTC | CASSLGDSYYGYTF
once | TRBJ2-7 | TRBV15 | - | TGTGCCACCAGCCCCCCCCAGACAGGAGGCTACGAGCAGTACTTC | CATSPPQTGGYEQYF
- | TRBJ1-2 | TRBV30 | - | TGTGCCTGGAGTCCGCCTGCGAGAAGCTACACCTTC | CAWSPPARSYTF
- | TRBJ1-2 | TRBV19 | TRBD1 | TGTGCCAGTAGTGACAGGGGTTCAAAGGACACCTTC | CASSDRGSKDTF
- | TRBJ1-2 | TRBV5-1 | - | TGCGCCAGCAGCTTGGCCAAGGACAGACAGCTGGGCTACACCTTC | CASSLAKDRQLGYTF
- | TRBJ2-5 | TRBV12-3/TRBV12-4 | - | TGTGCCAGCACTATTAAGCGGACGGAGACCCAGTACTTC | CASTIKRTETQYF
- | TRBJ2-5 | TRBV28 | - | TGTGCCAGCACCCTAAGGCCGGGATTGAGGGAGACCCAGTACTTC | CASTLRPGLRETQYF
- | TRBJ1-2 | TRBV4-1 | - | TGCGCCAGCAGCCAAGAATCAGGGGAGACCTATGGCTACACCTTC | CASSQESGETYGYTF
- | TRBJ1-2 | TRBV28 | - | TGTGCCAGCAGTGGGGGACTGAGGAATGGCTACACCTTC | CASSGGLRNGYTF
once | TRBJ2-7 | TRBV21-1 | - | TGTGCCAGCATCCCACCGGGACAGGGCTACGAGCAGTACTTC | CASIPPGQGYEQYF
- | TRBJ1-3 | TRBV11-2 | - | TGTGCCAGCAGCCTAGACCTGGGCCCCATATATTTT | CASSLDLGPIYF
- | TRBJ1-5 | TRBV19 | - | TGTGCCAGTAGTTCCGAGGGAGCTCTAAATCAGCCCCAGCATTTT | CASSSEGALNQPQHF
few | TRBJ1-2 | TRBV3-1/TRBV3-2 | TRBD1 | TGTGCCAGCAGCCAAGTTGAGGGGGCTAATGGCTACACCTTC | CASSQVEGANGYTF
- | TRBJ2-5 | TRBV3-1/TRBV3-2 | - | TGTGCCAGCAGCCAAGTCAAAGAGACCCAGTACTTC | CASSQVKETQYF